The rows below give T cell receptor beta chains drawn from one sample of a study of T cells after yellow fever vaccination. Each CDR3 protein is one row after TCRdb ran MiXCR on the 5' RACE reads. The top ten hold 3.2% of the sample, which has some 220,000 distinct CDR3 sequences, roughly 3% seen once. The starting material was CD4+ T cells sorted from PBMCs, obtained 10 days after the yellow fever booster vaccination. The receptors here all came from a young man who received the YFV17D yellow fever vaccine. Each CDR3 is given with its conserved first and last residue. The D gene is left open where the match is weak. For some rows the clone size is stated as once, few or many, or as a class when expanded; others skip it.

>TRBV6-2/TRBV6-3|TRBD1|few|TRBJ1-5
TGTGCCAGCAGTGAATACCGGGACAGGGTCAATCAGCCCCAGCATTTT
CASSEYRDRVNQPQHF
>TRBV12-5|-|-|TRBJ1-2
TGTGCTAGTGGTTTGGATGGCTACACCTTC
CASGLDGYTF
>TRBV29-1|-|-|TRBJ1-2
TGCAGCCTCGGGGGGGCTGATGGCTACACCTTC
CSLGGADGYTF
>TRBV4-3|TRBD2|many|TRBJ2-3
TGCGCCAGCAGCCAAGGGGCTGCGGGGGCAGATACGCAGTATTTT
CASSQGAAGADTQYF
>TRBV30|-|few|TRBJ1-3
TGTGCCTGGAGTGTGGCCGACGGGAACACCATATATTTT
CAWSVADGNTIYF
>TRBV20-1|TRBD2|few|TRBJ2-5
TGCAGTGCTAGAGTCGGGGGGGTGGAGACCCAGTACTTC
CSARVGGVETQYF
>TRBV7-6|-|few|TRBJ2-3
TGTGCCAGCAGTCCCCTGGCAGGGGCTGGGGGAGATACGCAGTATTTT
CASSPLAGAGGDTQYF
>TRBV7-2|TRBD2|-|TRBJ2-2
TGTGCCAGCAGCTTGAGGCGAAGCGGGGACACCGGGGAGCTGTTTTTT
CASSLRRSGDTGELFF
>TRBV7-8|-|-|TRBJ2-3
TGTGCCGGCAGCTCAGGTGCAGATACGCAGTATTTT
CAGSSGADTQYF
>TRBV6-2/TRBV6-3|TRBD1|-|TRBJ2-1
TGTGCCAGCGGCCGGGACAGAACCGAAGAGCAGTTCTTC
CASGRDRTEEQFF
>TRBV20-1|TRBD1|many|TRBJ1-1
TGCAGTGCCCCCGGGACAGGCTACACTGAAGCTTTCTTT
CSAPGTGYTEAFF
>TRBV7-2|-|many|TRBJ2-1
TGTGCCAGCAGCTTAGAGGGCGTGAGCTCCTACAATGAGCAGTTCTTC
CASSLEGVSSYNEQFF
>TRBV5-6|TRBD1|many|TRBJ2-3
TGTGCCAGCAGCTACTCTGGGACAGTCACAGATACGCAGTATTTT
CASSYSGTVTDTQYF
>TRBV10-3|-|many|TRBJ2-6
TGTGCCATCAGTGAGTCGAACCAGGGAAGTTCTGGGGCCAACGTCCTGACTTTC
CAISESNQGSSGANVLTF
>TRBV18|TRBD1|few|TRBJ2-2
TGTGCCAGCTCACCTACAGGGACAGAAAGAAACACCGGGGAGCTGTTTTTT
CASSPTGTERNTGELFF
>TRBV18|-|many|TRBJ2-7
TGTGCCAGCTCACCAACGAATGGGGACGAGCAGTACTTC
CASSPTNGDEQYF
>TRBV5-6|-|many|TRBJ1-2
TGTGCCAGCAGCTTGGTAGGGCAGGACGTCTATGGCTACACCTTC
CASSLVGQDVYGYTF
>TRBV24-1|-|many|TRBJ2-1
TGTGCCACCAGAGCGGGCCTAGGCTTGCATGAGCAGTTCTTC
CATRAGLGLHEQFF
>TRBV28|-|many|TRBJ2-3
TGTGCCAGCAGTTTGCCAGGACAGCCAGATACGCAGTATTTT
CASSLPGQPDTQYF
>TRBV6-2/TRBV6-3|-|-|TRBJ2-6
TGTGCCAGCAGTTACTCTATTGGGATAGCTGGGGCCAACGTCCTGACTTTC
CASSYSIGIAGANVLTF
>TRBV4-3|TRBD1|many|TRBJ2-5
TGCGCCAGCAGCCAGTCGACAGGGGAGCGAGAGACCCAGTACTTC
CASSQSTGERETQYF
>TRBV6-1|-|many|TRBJ1-1
TGTGCCACCCGCGGCAGTTTCACTGAAGCTTTCTTT
CATRGSFTEAFF
>TRBV7-2|TRBD1|-|TRBJ1-2
TGTGCCAGCAGCTTAGTTGACAGGGCGGTTGGCTACACCTTC
CASSLVDRAVGYTF
>TRBV10-3|TRBD2|many|TRBJ2-2
TGTGCCATCAGTGAATATGTTACTAGCGGGCTGAACACCGGGGAGCTGTTTTTT
CAISEYVTSGLNTGELFF
>TRBV5-1|-|many|TRBJ2-3
TGCGCCAGCAGCTTGATGTCAGGGGATCAGACAGATACGCAGTATTTT
CASSLMSGDQTDTQYF
>TRBV4-3|-|few|TRBJ1-5
TGCGCCAGCAGCCAAGACCTGGTGAACAATCAGCCCCAGCATTTT
CASSQDLVNNQPQHF